Detailed here is one T cell receptor beta chain. The antigen is not known. J was trimmed by 5 bases and V by 6 bases; bases with no gene match: 11. This CDR3 is built from 16 residues. The germline V gene has CDR1 MDHEN and CDR2 SYDVKM. This sample was included in a study of shared clonotypes between healthy human individuals. TCRdb's copy holds only in-frame clones and misses some; the assay was immunoSEQ multiplex PCR. Among some 2.3 million clones listed, 80% to 95% were seen once. Study results and limitations: Sampling covered nothing but blood. Tissue TCR repertoires likely differ from those found in blood. Sorted-subset samples were not fully sequenced, rarefaction indicated. Naive subsets usually exceeded memory subsets in estimated richness. About 4.5% of naive CD4 clonotypes were common to four donors.

V is TRBV28 and J is TRBJ1-2, with 11 bases matching TRBD1. Source material: naive CD4+ T cells from PBMCs. Described subset: CD45RA+ positively selected. This TCR came from a man between 18 and 29 years old in good health. Some clones in this sample may be carry-over from other donors' samples. DNA for the CDR3: TGTGCCAGCAGCCGGAGCCTTGGACAGGGGGCGTATGGCTACACCTTC. This gives the protein CASSRSLGQGAYGYTF.